The 7 T cell receptor beta chains listed next were all sequenced from one sample in a study of T cell responses to AZD1222 COVID-19 vaccine. The repertoire was sequenced with immunoSEQ multiplex PCR; TCRdb's copy has only in-frame clones and lacks some. The sample consists of roughly 85,000 clones, less than 95% of them appearing once. This specimen consisted of peripheral blood, obtained 28 days after the second AZD1222 dose. The receptors derive from an adult who received the AZD1222 COVID-19 vaccine.

The rearrangement uses TRBV4-1 and TRBJ2-3; D ambiguous. V was trimmed by 0 bases and J by 6 bases, leaving 4 bases between them. The CDR3 is 12 amino acids. Per germline, CDR1 MGHRA and CDR2 YSYEKL. CDR3 region: CASSQEGDTQYF. CDR3 coding DNA: TGCGCCAGCAGCCAAGAAGGGGATACGCAGTATTTT.

J is TRBJ2-1 and V is TRBV20-1; TRBD2 agrees at 9 bases. Losses at the gene ends were 3 bases for V and 5 bases for J; bases not matched to a gene: 8. Germline CDR1 is DFQATT and CDR2 is SNEGSKA (reference sequence). This CDR3 spans 15 amino acids. The CDR3 coding sequence is TGCAGTGCTAGTGGGCTAGCGGGAATCCACAATGAGCAGTTCTTC. Translation gives CSASGLAGIHNEQFF.

V and J are TRBV4-2 and TRBJ1-2, with TRBD1 as a possible D gene (6 bases). CDR3 length: 13 residues. V was pared by 1 base and J by 8 bases, with 11 bases between. CDR1 is LGHNA and CDR2 is YNFKEQ in the germline V gene. The CDR3 coding sequence is TGTGCCAGCAGCCAAGGGTCAGGGGTAGGCTACACCTTC. Its translation is CASSQGSGVGYTF.

The V gene is TRBV7-9, the J gene TRBJ2-7, with a possible D match to TRBD1 (5 bases). The germline CDR1 and CDR2 sequences are SEHNR and FQNEAQ (reference sequence). V lost 2 bases and J 6 bases, leaving 14 bases between the germline ends. This CDR3 region has 14 residues. DNA of the CDR3: TGTGCCAGCAGCTTAACCGGCAGGGAAGGCGAGCAGTACTTC. Encoded protein: CASSLTGREGEQYF.

J is TRBJ1-1 and V is TRBV5-8; D is undetermined. This CDR3 contains 12 residues. Trimming pared 5 bases from V and 5 bases from J, leaving 10 bases between. Germline CDR1 reads SGHTS; CDR2 reads YDEGEE. The CDR3 nucleotides read TGTGCCAGCAGACCACCGGGAACTGAAGCTTTCTTT. Amino acid sequence: CASRPPGTEAFF. The whole variable domain, filled in from reference TRBV5-8 and TRBJ1-1, reads EAGVTQSPTHLIKTRGQQATLRCSPISGHTSVYWYQQALGLGLQFLLWYDEGEERNRGNFPPRFSGRQFPNYSSELNVNALELEDSALYLCASRPPGTEAFFGQGTRLTVV.

V gene TRBV6-5 combines with J gene TRBJ1-1; D ambiguous. Per the germline V gene, CDR1 is MNHEY and CDR2 is SVGAGI. This CDR3 region has 14 residues. V was clipped by 5 bases and J by 1 base, with 11 bases between them. The CDR3 is CASSLSTANTEAFF. For the CDR3, the DNA is TGTGCCAGCAGTCTTTCGACGGCGAACACTGAAGCTTTCTTT.

The gene calls are TRBV11-2 and TRBJ2-3; 7 bases are a match to TRBD2. Germline-derived CDR1 and CDR2 are SGHAT and FQNNGV. Trimming removed 5 bases from V and 7 bases from J; junction bases left unmatched: 6. This CDR3 has 13 residues. The CDR3 region has the DNA TGTGCCAGCAGCACAGGACTAGGAAATACGCAGTATTTT. Protein: CASSTGLGNTQYF.